Sequencing of this T cell receptor beta chain was carried out in a study of CD8 T cells in Susac syndrome. An input of 0.5 to 1 ug of RNA was subjected to reverse transcription using random hexamers. TCRdb called the immunoSEQ multiplex PCR reads again in MiXCR, with one record for every CDR3 protein. Here the sample spans 130,000 or so distinct CDR3 sequences, roughly 80% being singletons. CDR3 length: 15 amino acids. Germline CDR1 MNHEY, CDR2 SMNVEV (reference sequence). Germline trimming cut 4 bases from V and 3 bases from J; bases unmatched to any gene: 7. The sample consisted of CD8+ T cells from PBMCs. The clonotype originates from a human donor with multiple sclerosis. The rearrangement links TRBV27 to TRBJ2-7, with 9 bases lining up with TRBD1. CDR3 sequence (DNA): TGTGCCAGCAGTTCCACCGGGACAGGGAACTACGAGCAGTACTTC. Translated: CASSSTGTGNYEQYF.